Detailed here is one T cell receptor (beta chain). Its antigen is not yet known. Base qualities are not provided; no much larger clone lies one nucleotide away. V loses 2 bases, J loses 2 bases, and the germline ends lie 9 bases apart. According to the germline V gene, CDR1 reads SGHVS and CDR2 reads FQNEAQ. Taken from cysteine to phenylalanine, the CDR3 has 14 residues. Of the read, only the CDR3 DNA is kept; its 42 bases are in frame from base 1. The treatment or condition label of this sample denotes: in vitro stimulation with specific CMV peptide epitopes to enrich CMV-specific T cells. For sequencing, an Illumina HiSeq 1500 was employed. The raw public data were reprocessed by TCRdb itself: fastp quality trimming at Q25, MiXCR clonotype calling, in-frame beta chains only. One record per CDR3 amino acid sequence lists the most common genes and DNA. Across this sample there are roughly 310,000 distinct CDR3 sequences, with about 28% seen only once. Approximately 20% of the sample is held by the ten biggest clonotypes.

The record originates from a study of T cell repertoires in cytomegalovirus infection (dated 2019 in TCRdb). Looking at the study overall: Alongside well-studied HLA-B-restricted epitopes, the peptide stimulations were aimed at recently identified HLA-C-restricted CMV epitopes, whose presentation resists viral immunomodulation. Because public TCR beta signatures pointed to carriage of CMV infection together with the matching HLA type, the HLA type of each donor mattered for the analysis. What the study reported, not specific to this receptor: The ex vivo response was dominated by HLA-C-restricted CMV-specific TCR beta clonotypes, which also provided the single most frequent clonotype in two of eight donors. In both this cohort and an independent cohort of some 380 donors, the cumulative frequency of public TCR beta family members distinguished carriers of CMV infection plus the relevant HLA type.

This TCR came from a human donor in good health (CMV status not recorded). Some clones in this sample may be carry-over from other donors' samples. This chain is built from TRBV7-8 and TRBJ2-5, with the D gene call left open. The source material was cultured PBMCs, sampled from culture after CMV antigen stimulation. The sequenced DNA: TGTGCCAGCAGCTTAATACGGAAACAAGAGACCCAGTACTTC. This yields the protein CASSLIRKQETQYF.